This TCR beta chain was found in a study of T cell changes during pregnancy in multiple sclerosis. Sequencing used immunoSEQ multiplex PCR; TCRdb keeps in-frame clones, though not all of them. The profile shows under 55,000 clones, 85% to 95% of them singletons. CDR3 size: 14 residues. J was trimmed by 3 bases and V by 3 bases; bases with no gene match: 2. Looked up from germline, CDR1 is MDHEN and CDR2 is SYDVKM. Details on this clone: Other DNA sequences of this sample code for an identical CDR3.

The clonotype originates from a female donor with multiple sclerosis, enrolled in a pregnancy study. This specimen consisted of CD4+ T cells from peripheral blood mononuclear cells, obtained before pregnancy. V is TRBV28 and J is TRBJ1-2; the match to TRBD1 covers 9 bases. The CDR3 loop is CASSLTGGYYGYTF. Written as DNA, the CDR3 is TGTGCCAGCAGTTTGACAGGGGGTTACTATGGCTACACCTTC.